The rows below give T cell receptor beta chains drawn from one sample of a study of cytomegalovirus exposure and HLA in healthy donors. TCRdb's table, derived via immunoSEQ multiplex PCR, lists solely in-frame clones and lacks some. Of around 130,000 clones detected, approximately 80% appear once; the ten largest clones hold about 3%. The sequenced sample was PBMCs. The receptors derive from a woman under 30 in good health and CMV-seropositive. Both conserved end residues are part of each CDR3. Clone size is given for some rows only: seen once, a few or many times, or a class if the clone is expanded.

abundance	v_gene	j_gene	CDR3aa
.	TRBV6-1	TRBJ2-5	CASSTSGGRGETQYF
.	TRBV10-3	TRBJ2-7	CAISDPDRGPYEQYF
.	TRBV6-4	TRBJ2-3	CASSDGHAGGTVDTQYF
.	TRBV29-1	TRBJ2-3	CSVEVSNRGDTQYF
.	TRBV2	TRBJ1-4	CASSSGQGATNEKLFF
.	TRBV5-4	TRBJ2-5	CASSLDGGRGDETQYF
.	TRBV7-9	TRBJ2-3	CASRPDSSYTDTQYF
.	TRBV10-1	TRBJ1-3	CASRKDRVSKAGNTIYF
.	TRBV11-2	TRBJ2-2	CASSSTGNTGELFF
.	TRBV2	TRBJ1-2	CAQDSNYGYTF
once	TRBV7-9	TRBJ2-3	CASSLGRVTSTDTQYF
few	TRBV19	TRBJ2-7	CASSPTSSYEQYF
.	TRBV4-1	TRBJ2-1	CASSRGGSYNEQFF
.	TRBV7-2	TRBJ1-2	CASTRQDNLYGYTF
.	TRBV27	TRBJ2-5	CASSFLGRVGETQYF
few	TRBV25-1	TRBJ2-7	CASSQGSYEQYF
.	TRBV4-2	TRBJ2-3	CASSQAGGSNTQYF
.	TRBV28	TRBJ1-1	CASSLTGVGTEAFF
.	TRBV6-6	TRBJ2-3	CASKAGADTQYF
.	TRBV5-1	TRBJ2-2	CASSLVAGRNTGELFF